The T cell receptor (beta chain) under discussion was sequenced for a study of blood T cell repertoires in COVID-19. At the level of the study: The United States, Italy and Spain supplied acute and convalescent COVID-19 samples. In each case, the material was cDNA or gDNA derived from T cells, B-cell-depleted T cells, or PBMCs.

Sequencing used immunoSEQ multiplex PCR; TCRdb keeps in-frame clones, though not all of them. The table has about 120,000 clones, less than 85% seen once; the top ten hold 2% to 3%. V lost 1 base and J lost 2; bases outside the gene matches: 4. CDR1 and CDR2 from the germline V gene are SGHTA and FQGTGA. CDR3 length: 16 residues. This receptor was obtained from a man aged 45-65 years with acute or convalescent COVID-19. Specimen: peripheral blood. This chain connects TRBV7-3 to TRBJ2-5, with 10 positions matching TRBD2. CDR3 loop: CASSLSPAGGQETQYF. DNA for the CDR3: TGTGCCAGCAGCTTAAGCCCAGCGGGAGGGCAAGAGACCCAGTACTTC.